A single sample gave rise to the 32 T cell receptor beta chains below, sequenced in a study of cytomegalovirus exposure and HLA in healthy donors. In the PCR, 60 Vbeta and 13 Jbeta primers were used. Measured with immunoSEQ multiplex PCR; TCRdb has only the in-frame clones, and not every one. The repertoire consists of some 110,000 clones, with about 84% occurring once and the leading ten covering less than 4.5%. The specimen was PBMCs. These TCRs come from a man in his forties in good health and CMV-seronegative.

This chain uses TRBV30 with TRBJ1-6, with D hard to call. CDR1 is GTSNPN, CDR2 SVGIG, per germline (reference sequence). The CDR3 has 13 amino acids. Trimming removed 3 bases from V and 11 bases from J, with 14 bases in between. This chain's CDR3 is CAWRTTDPAPLHF. DNA of the CDR3: TGTGCCTGGAGAACTACCGATCCCGCACCCCTCCACTTT.

This rearrangement joins TRBV25-1 to TRBJ1-4; no clear D. This CDR3 comprises 16 residues. Trimming pared 3 bases from V and 0 bases from J, leaving 11 bases between. CDR1 is MGHDK, CDR2 SYGVNS, per germline. CDR3 nucleotides: TGTGCCAGCAGTGAGTGGGCCTCTGCAACTAATGAAAAACTGTTTTTT. The encoded protein is CASSEWASATNEKLFF.

This clone was observed a few times. CDR3 residues: CASNADNEQFF. The CDR3 bases are TGTGCCAGCAATGCGGACAATGAGCAGTTCTTC. The chain is built from TRBV5-4 and TRBJ2-1; unclear D gene. This CDR3 contains 11 residues. The V gene's germline CDR1 is SGHNT and CDR2 YYREEE (reference sequence). V was clipped by 6 bases and J by 5 bases, with 6 bases between them.

V usage is TRBV9 and J usage is TRBJ2-3; TRBD1 is a possible D gene (5 bases). CDR1 and CDR2 (germline): SGDLS, YYNGEE. The germline V and J ends were trimmed by 2 bases and 2 bases, with 9 bases remaining between them. There are 14 residues in the CDR3. In DNA form, the CDR3 reads TGTGCCAGCAGCGTGCAAGGGGTCACAGATACGCAGTATTTT. Translating it yields CASSVQGVTDTQYF.

The chain couples TRBV16 to TRBJ1-1, with a tentative D call TRBD1 (5 bases). V lost 4 bases and J lost 5, with 17 bases in between. Germline lookup yields CDR1 KGHSY and CDR2 FQNENV. CDR3 size: 15 residues. The CDR3 nucleotides are TGTGCCAGCAGCCCCGCCCGGGGGGGAACAACTGAAGCTTTCTTT. It yields the protein CASSPARGGTTEAFF.

The V gene is TRBV12-5, the J gene TRBJ1-5; perhaps TRBD1 as D (5 bases). This CDR3 has 14 amino acids. V lost 3 bases to trimming and J lost 3 bases, with 9 bases between them. Germline-derived CDR1 and CDR2 are LGHNT and FRNRAP. The CDR3 loop is CASGLSGLNQPQHF. CDR3 nucleotide sequence: TGTGCTAGTGGTTTATCAGGGCTCAATCAGCCCCAGCATTTT. The complete variable domain, with remaining parts taken from reference TRBV12-5 and TRBJ1-5, reads DARVTQTPRHKVTEMGQEVTMRCQPILGHNTVFWYRQTMMQGLELLAYFRNRAPLDDSGMPKDRFSAEMPDATLATLKIQPSEPRDSAVYFCASGLSGLNQPQHFGDGTRLSIL.

The chain uses TRBV27 and TRBJ1-1; possible D gene TRBD1, 5 bases. The V gene lost 5 bases and the J gene lost 5 bases, with 15 bases spanning the gap. Germline V gene data show CDR1 as MNHEY and CDR2 as SMNVEV (reference sequence). This CDR3 has 14 residues. The CDR3 here is CASSDQGIWTEAFF. In nucleotides, the CDR3 is TGTGCCAGCAGTGATCAGGGAATATGGACTGAAGCTTTCTTT.

The gene calls are TRBV28 and TRBJ1-4; a weak D match, TRBD1 (5 bases). This CDR3 contains 14 residues. Germline V CDR1 and CDR2: MDHEN, SYDVKM. V lost 5 bases, J lost 6 bases, and 13 bases lay in between. The CDR3, as DNA: TGTGCCAGCAGTCCCGGGACTGCCCATGAAAAACTGTTTTTT. It is translated as CASSPGTAHEKLFF.

The V and J genes are TRBV10-3 and TRBJ2-3; D is uncertain. This CDR3 has 13 amino acids. Trimming pared 2 bases from V and 4 bases from J, leaving 7 bases between. Germline V gene data show CDR1 as ENHRY and CDR2 as SYGVKD. In nucleotides, the CDR3 is TGTGCCATCAGTGAGGTTTCTTCAGATACGCAGTATTTT. The encoded protein is CAISEVSSDTQYF.

This clone has more than one count but fewer than ten. The V gene is TRBV12-1, the J gene TRBJ1-2; the D segment call TRBD1 is taken from the table without a DNA check. TRBV12-1 represents a pseudogene. The CDR3 extends over 14 amino acids. The CDR3 sequence: CASSPGQGEYGYTF. In nucleotides, the CDR3 is TGTGCCAGCAGCCCCGGACAGGGCGAATATGGCTACACCTTC.

The chain has TRBV27 and TRBJ2-5; D uncertain. Per the germline V gene, CDR1 is MNHEY and CDR2 is SMNVEV (reference sequence). The CDR3 totals 18 residues. The germline V and J ends were trimmed by 2 bases and 7 bases, with 26 bases remaining between them. CDR3 protein: CASSLAATSDVTGGTQYF. CDR3 coding DNA: TGTGCCAGCAGTTTAGCGGCAACCTCTGACGTGACCGGCGGGACCCAGTACTTC.

This chain connects TRBV19 to TRBJ1-3, with TRBD1 as a possible D gene (5 bases). The CDR3 extends over 15 amino acids. Germline assignment: CDR1 LNHDA and CDR2 SQIVND (reference sequence). V lost 5 bases and J 6 bases, leaving 17 bases between the germline ends. The CDR3 region is CASSPGLFGANTIYF. CDR3 DNA: TGTGCCAGTAGTCCGGGACTCTTTGGGGCAAACACCATATATTTT.

This chain connects TRBV4-2 to TRBJ1-2; no clear D gene. Germline CDR1 and CDR2: LGHNA and YNFKEQ. Trimming stripped 0 bases from V and 4 bases from J, with 3 bases between. This CDR3 region has 12 residues. In nucleotides, the CDR3 is TGTGCCAGCAGCCAAGATCTCTATGGCTACACCTTC. Its translation: CASSQDLYGYTF.

This chain uses TRBV14 with TRBJ2-2; D remains unclear. The CDR3 totals 13 residues. V lost 6 bases and J lost 1, with 6 bases in between. CDR1 is SGHDN, CDR2 FVKESK, per germline. CDR3 in DNA: TGTGCCAGCAGGGCCTTGAACACCGGGGAGCTGTTTTTT. Its translation is CASRALNTGELFF.

This chain links TRBV7-9 with TRBJ2-7; D gene ambiguous. This CDR3 is built from 16 residues. Trimming took 1 base from V and 0 from J, leaving 13 bases between them. CDR1 SEHNR and CDR2 FQNEAQ come from the germline V gene (reference sequence). The CDR3 nucleotides are TGTGCCAGCAGCTTAGGGCGCGGCCAAAACTCCTACGAGCAGTACTTC. This codes for CASSLGRGQNSYEQYF.

This chain links TRBV29-1 with TRBJ1-1; 8 bases map to TRBD1. Germline CDR1 SQVTM, CDR2 ANQGSEA. This CDR3 is built from 13 residues. The V gene end was trimmed by 6 bases and the J gene end by 6 bases; junction bases not matched to a gene: 9. CDR3: CSVWTGRLPEAFF. In DNA, the CDR3 is TGCAGCGTATGGACAGGGAGACTTCCTGAAGCTTTCTTT.

The gene calls are TRBV28 and TRBJ1-5; D perhaps matches TRBD1 (6 bases). CDR1 and CDR2 (germline): MDHEN, SYDVKM. V gave up 5 bases and J gave up 4 bases, with 15 bases separating them. The CDR3 length is 15 residues. CDR3 sequence: CASSPGQSLNQPQHF. The DNA for the CDR3 is TGTGCCAGCAGTCCCGGACAGTCCCTTAATCAGCCCCAGCATTTT. The full variable domain, rest sourced from reference TRBV28 and TRBJ1-5, is DVKVTQSSRYLVKRTGEKVFLECVQDMDHENMFWYRQDPGLGLRLIYFSYDVKMKEKGDIPEGYSVSREKKERFSLILESASTNQTSMYLCASSPGQSLNQPQHFGDGTRLSIL.

This rearrangement joins TRBV9 to TRBJ2-7; maybe TRBD2 (6 bases). The V gene lost 3 bases and the J gene lost 6 bases, with 19 bases spanning the gap. CDR1 SGDLS and CDR2 YYNGEE come from the germline V gene. This CDR3 contains 15 residues. CDR3 amino acids: CASSASGTLEGEQYF. CDR3 DNA sequence: TGTGCCAGCAGCGCCTCCGGGACCCTGGAGGGCGAGCAGTACTTC.

The rearrangement joins TRBV7-2 to TRBJ2-1; possible D gene TRBD1, 5 bases. V was shortened by 5 bases and J by 2 bases, with 19 bases between the two germline ends. The CDR3 is 17 residues long. Germline loops: CDR1 SGHTA, CDR2 FQGNSA. The CDR3 sequence: CASSQRNPGSPYNEQFF. CDR3 DNA: TGTGCCAGCAGCCAGCGCAATCCAGGGTCCCCCTACAATGAGCAGTTCTTC.

V usage is TRBV6-5 and J usage is TRBJ2-5; D is perhaps TRBD1 (6 bases). The CDR3 spans 12 residues. V shed 6 bases and J shed 5 bases, with 10 bases lying between them. Germline assignment: CDR1 MNHEY and CDR2 SVGAGI. The CDR3 coding sequence is TGTGCCAGCAGAACAGGGTCTGAGACCCAGTACTTC. It translates to CASRTGSETQYF.

V is TRBV27 and J is TRBJ2-3; 8 bases line up with TRBD2. In germline, CDR1 is MNHEY, CDR2 SMNVEV (reference sequence). This CDR3 contains 16 residues. V lost 1 base, J lost 3 bases, and 6 bases stayed unmatched. The CDR3 loop reads CASSLYGGGFTDTQYF. The CDR3, as DNA: TGTGCCAGCAGTTTATATGGCGGGGGGTTTACAGATACGCAGTATTTT.

The chain couples TRBV19 to TRBJ1-5; the match to TRBD1 covers 9 bases. Germline CDR1 is LNHDA and CDR2 is SQIVND (reference sequence). The CDR3 extends over 16 amino acids. V lost 7 bases, J lost 2 bases, and 9 bases stayed unmatched. CDR3 nucleotide sequence: TGTGCCAGTAATCCTTCGGGACAGGGACGCAATCAGCCCCAGCATTTT. Amino acids: CASNPSGQGRNQPQHF. Based on the CDR3 plus reference TRBV19 and TRBJ1-5, the full variable domain is DGGITQSPKYLFRKEGQNVTLSCEQNLNHDAMYWYRQDPGQGLRLIYYSQIVNDFQKGDIAEGYSVSREKKESFPLTVTSAQKNPTAFYLCASNPSGQGRNQPQHFGDGTRLSIL.

This sequence joins TRBV19 and TRBJ1-4, with a tentative D call TRBD1 (5 bases). The germline gives CDR1 LNHDA, CDR2 SQIVND (reference sequence). Trimming shortened V by 4 bases and J by 4 bases, and 7 bases separated the two germline ends. This CDR3 region has 13 residues. The CDR3 DNA reads TGTGCCAGTAGTAGACAGCTTAATGAAAAACTGTTTTTT. Protein sequence: CASSRQLNEKLFF.

The V gene is TRBV30, the J gene TRBJ1-4; possible D gene TRBD1, 6 bases. The CDR3 contains 12 residues. V lost 5 bases and J 8 bases, leaving 12 bases between the germline ends. CDR1 is GTSNPN and CDR2 is SVGIG in the germline V gene (reference sequence). DNA of the CDR3: TGTGCCTGGGCACAGGGTTCGGAAAAACTGTTTTTT. The encoded protein is CAWAQGSEKLFF.

The V gene is TRBV29-1, the J gene TRBJ2-3; D perhaps matches TRBD1 (6 bases). CDR1 and CDR2 (germline): SQVTM, ANQGSEA. The CDR3 spans 12 residues. Trimming removed 4 bases from V and 6 bases from J, with 11 bases in between. CDR3 nucleotides: TGCAGCGTTGTTTCAGGGGATGATACGCAGTATTTT. Its translation: CSVVSGDDTQYF.

The V gene is TRBV19, the J gene TRBJ2-1; TRBD2 matches 9 bases. The germline V gene has CDR1 LNHDA and CDR2 SQIVND (reference sequence). This CDR3 is built from 15 residues. The trim removed 4 bases at V and 2 bases at J, leaving 3 bases unmatched. CDR3 loop: CASSTSGAAYNEQFF. The CDR3 coding sequence is TGTGCCAGTAGTACTAGCGGGGCCGCCTACAATGAGCAGTTCTTC.

The chain couples TRBV9 to TRBJ2-5, with D maybe TRBD1 (5 bases). CDR3 length: 13 amino acids. Trimming stripped 0 bases from V and 4 bases from J, with 7 bases between. Germline V CDR1 and CDR2: SGDLS, YYNGEE. The CDR3 sequence is CASSVAGPETQYF. CDR3 DNA: TGTGCCAGCAGCGTAGCAGGGCCAGAGACCCAGTACTTC.

V is TRBV7-9 and J is TRBJ1-1; 7 positions match TRBD1. V gave up 5 bases and J gave up 5 bases; unmatched junction bases: 5. The germline gives CDR1 SEHNR, CDR2 FQNEAQ (reference sequence). The CDR3 has 13 residues. The CDR3 coding sequence is TGTGCCAGCAGCCGACAGGGAGCGACTGAAGCTTTCTTT. Encoded protein: CASSRQGATEAFF.

The chain is built from TRBV7-3 and TRBJ2-2; no definite D call. Trimming cost V 0 bases and J 0 bases, with 5 bases left between them. Germline assignment: CDR1 SGHTA and CDR2 FQGTGA. CDR3 length equals 15 residues. The CDR3 bases are TGTGCCAGCAGCTTAACCAGAACGAACACCGGGGAGCTGTTTTTT. The encoded protein is CASSLTRTNTGELFF.

This chain joins TRBV29-1 and TRBJ2-4, with a possible D match to TRBD2 (6 bases). CDR3 length equals 15 residues. Germline loops: CDR1 SQVTM, CDR2 ANQGSEA. The V end lost 3 bases, the J end lost 3 bases, and 15 bases lay between the germline ends. This chain's CDR3 is CSVERRGVDKNIQYF. CDR3 nucleotides: TGCAGCGTTGAGAGGCGGGGTGTCGACAAAAACATTCAGTACTTC. The full variable domain, with the rest looked up from reference TRBV29-1 and TRBJ2-4, is SAVISQKPSRDICQRGTSLTIQCQVDSQVTMMFWYRQQPGQSLTLIATANQGSEATYESGFVIDKFPISRPNLTFSTLTVSNMSPEDSSIYLCSVERRGVDKNIQYFGAGTRLSVL.

The gene calls are TRBV7-2 and TRBJ1-2; the match to TRBD1 covers 7 bases. Germline-derived CDR1 and CDR2 are SGHTA and FQGNSA. This CDR3 spans 13 amino acids. With 3 bases clipped from V and 4 bases from J, the junction kept 2 bases outside the gene matches. The CDR3 sequence is CASSFDRVYGYTF. The CDR3 DNA reads as TGTGCCAGCAGCTTCGACAGGGTCTATGGCTACACCTTC.

The gene calls are TRBV29-1 and TRBJ2-2, with D possibly TRBD2 on 6 matching bases. Germline V gene sequence: CDR1 SQVTM, CDR2 ANQGSEA. This CDR3 comprises 12 residues. Trimming took off 3 bases at V and 7 bases at J, with 9 bases between the two ends. The CDR3 spells CSVEGGSGELFF. The CDR3 nucleotides read TGCAGCGTTGAGGGGGGAAGCGGGGAGCTGTTTTTT.